This T cell receptor (beta chain) was found in a study of OX40 agonist ivuxolimab in advanced cancers. At the level of the study: Patients with hepatocellular carcinoma, melanoma, renal cell or head and neck cancer made up the dose-escalation patients.

Generated by immunoSEQ multiplex PCR, the TCRdb table keeps only in-frame clones and is missing some. The table includes 150,000 to 180,000 clones, under 95% detected once. Enrollment shut out patients with autoimmune disease history or systemic immunosuppression. CDR3 length equals 15 residues. V lost 5 bases, J lost 5 bases, and 8 bases stayed unmatched. Per the germline V gene, CDR1 is SEHNR and CDR2 is FQNEAQ (reference sequence). The starting material was CD4+ or CD8+ T cells sorted from blood, obtained in a trial of the OX40 agonist ivuxolimab. The V and J genes are TRBV7-9 and TRBJ1-4; 7 bases align to TRBD1. This TCR was recovered from an adult with an advanced solid tumor such as melanoma, head and neck, liver or kidney cancer. CDR3 residues: CASSQRQGRNEKLFF. The CDR3 DNA sequence: TGTGCCAGCAGCCAGAGACAGGGCCGAAATGAAAAACTGTTTTTT.